A selection of T cell receptor beta chains follows, all from one sample in a study of vaccination and CD4 T cells after COVID-19. These receptors' targets are unknown. TCRdb re-analysed the PCR reads in MiXCR, keeping a single row per CDR3 protein. The sample has over 20,000 distinct CDR3 sequences; about 32% are singletons. The sample consisted of CD4+ T cells from blood, cultured in vitro, taken about 7 months after SARS-CoV-2 vaccination. The receptors derive from a human donor who had recovered from COVID-19. The CDR3 runs from the conserved cysteine through the conserved F or W. The D gene is left open where the match is weak. The listing skips clone size in some rows; elsewhere it reads once, few, many or a size class.

.,13,TRBJ2-5,TRBV7-3,.,CASSSGSQETQYF,TGTGCCAGCAGTTCGGGGTCCCAAGAGACCCAGTACTTC
.,13,TRBJ1-1,TRBV20-1,few,CSAGPFGYTEAFF,TGCAGTGCCGGGCCCTTCGGGTACACTGAAGCTTTCTTT
.,13,TRBJ1-1,TRBV20-1,.,CSARSRVGTEAFF,TGCAGTGCTAGATCCAGGGTAGGCACTGAAGCTTTCTTT
.,14,TRBJ2-1,TRBV20-1,.,CSARVRERFDEQFF,TGCAGTGCTAGGGTACGGGAGCGTTTCGATGAGCAGTTCTTC
.,13,TRBJ2-3,TRBV15,few,CATSRDLADTQYF,TGTGCCACCAGCAGAGATTTAGCGGATACGCAGTATTTT
TRBD2,11,TRBJ2-7,TRBV20-1,few,CSAKRGFEQYF,TGCAGTGCCAAGCGGGGATTCGAGCAGTACTTC
TRBD1,16,TRBJ2-2,TRBV7-2,.,CASSLVGQAITGELFF,TGTGCCAGCAGCTTAGTTGGACAGGCGATCACCGGGGAGCTGTTTTTT
TRBD1,13,TRBJ1-1,TRBV2,.,CASRQGGYTEAFF,TGTGCCAGCAGACAGGGGGGTTACACTGAAGCTTTCTTT
TRBD1,15,TRBJ1-2,TRBV6-1,.,CASGRDRGRGYGYTF,TGTGCCAGCGGCCGGGACAGGGGGCGAGGCTATGGCTACACCTTC
TRBD2,16,TRBJ2-1,TRBV15,.,CATSRQTSGEGNEQFF,TGTGCCACCAGCAGGCAGACTAGCGGGGAGGGCAATGAGCAGTTCTTC
TRBD2,16,TRBJ2-3,TRBV20-1,few,CSAGGTGTSGTDTQYF,TGCAGTGCTGGGGGAACCGGGACTAGCGGGACAGATACGCAGTATTTT
TRBD2,16,TRBJ2-1,TRBV20-1,.,CSASPLLAGGEREQFF,TGCAGTGCTAGTCCATTGCTGGCGGGAGGAGAGCGGGAGCAGTTCTTC
TRBD1,15,TRBJ2-1,TRBV7-2,.,CASSLGRQGHNEQFF,TGTGCCAGCAGCTTAGGGCGACAGGGGCACAATGAGCAGTTCTTC
.,15,TRBJ1-6,TRBV27,.,CASSFSGSYNSPLHF,TGTGCCAGCAGTTTCTCGGGCTCCTATAATTCACCCCTCCACTTT
.,14,TRBJ2-5,TRBV25-1,.,CASSEYLGWETQYF,TGTGCCAGCAGTGAATATCTGGGGTGGGAGACCCAGTACTTC
.,15,TRBJ2-1,TRBV7-9,.,CASSQRGPRIHEQFF,TGTGCCAGCAGCCAGAGGGGACCCCGGATCCATGAGCAGTTCTTC
TRBD1,14,TRBJ1-2,TRBV20-1,few,CSARRTGGNYGYTF,TGCAGTGCTAGACGGACAGGGGGCAACTATGGCTACACCTTC
TRBD2,15,TRBJ2-7,TRBV20-1,.,CSAAGLARFSYEQYF,TGCAGTGCTGCCGGACTAGCGCGATTCTCCTACGAGCAGTACTTC
TRBD1,15,TRBJ2-5,TRBV5-4,.,CASSLVQGDQETQYF,TGTGCCAGCAGCTTGGTCCAGGGGGACCAAGAGACCCAGTACTTC
.,15,TRBJ2-1,TRBV20-1,once,CSARTVQAPYNEQFF,TGCAGTGCAAGAACCGTTCAAGCTCCCTACAATGAGCAGTTCTTC
TRBD1,14,TRBJ2-1,TRBV29-1,.,CSVSAQGDYNEQFF,TGCAGCGTCTCGGCACAGGGGGACTACAATGAGCAGTTCTTC
.,14,TRBJ2-1,TRBV10-3,.,CAISENWRPNEQFF,TGTGCCATCAGTGAAAACTGGAGGCCCAATGAGCAGTTCTTC
.,14,TRBJ1-1,TRBV20-1,.,CSARPQGPIPEAFF,TGCAGTGCTAGACCACAGGGACCTATCCCCGAAGCTTTCTTT
TRBD2,15,TRBJ2-7,TRBV6-1,.,CASTRASGSSYEQYF,TGTGCCAGCACCAGGGCTAGCGGGAGTTCCTACGAGCAGTACTTC
TRBD2,14,TRBJ2-2,TRBV20-1,.,CSAPTSGTDGELFF,TGCAGTGCTCCGACTAGCGGGACGGACGGGGAGCTGTTTTTT
TRBD1,14,TRBJ2-7,TRBV6-5,.,CASRSTGTEYEQYF,TGTGCCAGCAGGAGTACCGGGACAGAGTATGAGCAGTACTTC
.,14,TRBJ2-1,TRBV20-1,.,CSARKASSYNEQFF,TGCAGTGCTCGAAAAGCTTCATCCTACAATGAGCAGTTCTTC
.,14,TRBJ2-7,TRBV20-1,.,CSARDPGQYYEQYF,TGCAGTGCTAGAGATCCCGGACAGTACTACGAGCAGTACTTC
.,17,TRBJ2-5,TRBV7-9,few,CASSSTRLSDRQETQYF,TGTGCCAGCAGCTCCACCAGGCTATCGGACAGACAAGAGACCCAGTACTTC
.,14,TRBJ2-3,TRBV7-9,medium-sized,CASSPSGSTDTQYF,TGTGCCAGCAGCCCCAGCGGGAGCACAGATACGCAGTATTTT
.,11,TRBJ2-5,TRBV20-1,.,CSAVKKETQYF,TGCAGTGCTGTCAAGAAAGAGACCCAGTACTTC
.,14,TRBJ2-7,TRBV6-1,.,CASSEWQGVGEQYF,TGTGCCAGCAGTGAATGGCAGGGTGTCGGCGAGCAGTACTTC
TRBD1,16,TRBJ2-7,TRBV28,few,CASRHAGQAGTYEQYF,TGTGCCAGCAGACATGCGGGACAGGCGGGGACCTACGAGCAGTACTTC
.,16,TRBJ2-3,TRBV27,.,CASSRNWGIGTDTQYF,TGTGCCAGCAGTCGTAATTGGGGGATTGGCACAGATACGCAGTATTTT
.,18,TRBJ2-1,TRBV6-5,once,CASSYSPRGPAPGHEQFF,TGTGCCAGCAGTTACTCGCCACGTGGGCCTGCCCCCGGCCATGAGCAGTTCTTC
TRBD1,17,TRBJ2-1,TRBV5-4,.,CASSFGLDRNSYNEQFF,TGTGCCAGCAGCTTCGGCCTGGACAGGAACTCCTACAATGAGCAGTTCTTC
TRBD2,15,TRBJ2-5,TRBV19,once,CASSIAGVGQETQYF,TGTGCCAGTAGTATTGCGGGAGTAGGACAAGAGACCCAGTACTTC
.,15,TRBJ2-1,TRBV7-3,once,CASSLTVPGESEQFF,TGTGCCAGCAGCTTAACGGTCCCAGGGGAGTCTGAGCAGTTCTTC
TRBD1,14,TRBJ2-5,TRBV27,.,CASSLDRGRETQYF,TGTGCCAGCAGTTTGGACAGGGGGAGGGAGACCCAGTACTTC
.,14,TRBJ2-7,TRBV19,few,CASSGRGTWDEQYF,TGTGCCAGTAGTGGTCGGGGAACCTGGGACGAGCAGTACTTC
TRBD2,16,TRBJ2-3,TRBV20-1,.,CSARGGVAGGTDTQYF,TGCAGTGCTAGAGGAGGGGTAGCGGGTGGCACAGATACGCAGTATTTT
TRBD1,13,TRBJ2-1,TRBV29-1,.,CSVGRDRYNEQFF,TGCAGCGTGGGACGGGACAGGTACAATGAGCAGTTCTTC
TRBD2,16,TRBJ2-5,TRBV7-2,.,CASSSKTSGSGETQYF,TGTGCCAGCAGCTCGAAGACTAGCGGGAGTGGAGAGACCCAGTACTTC
.,12,TRBJ2-7,TRBV20-1,.,CSARRVMDEQYF,TGCAGTGCGCGCCGAGTTATGGACGAGCAGTACTTC
.,15,TRBJ1-5,TRBV20-1,few,CSAVLRLVGNQPQHF,TGCAGTGCTGTTCTTCGGCTGGTAGGCAATCAGCCCCAGCATTTT
TRBD1,15,TRBJ1-2,TRBV28,few,CASSLSGQGILGYTF,TGTGCCAGCAGTTTATCGGGACAGGGGATATTGGGCTACACCTTC
TRBD2,15,TRBJ2-1,TRBV20-1,.,CSATRPGRANNEQFF,TGCAGTGCTACCAGACCCGGGAGGGCCAACAATGAGCAGTTCTTC
TRBD1,14,TRBJ2-3,TRBV28,.,CASSKGQNADTQYF,TGTGCCAGCAGCAAGGGACAGAACGCAGATACGCAGTATTTT
TRBD1,12,TRBJ2-7,TRBV27,few,CASSPDRDEQYF,TGTGCCAGCAGCCCGGACAGGGACGAGCAGTACTTC
.,13,TRBJ1-5,TRBV24-1,few,CATSGVGNQPQHF,TGTGCCACCAGTGGGGTGGGAAATCAGCCCCAGCATTTT
.,16,TRBJ2-5,TRBV6-5,.,CASSYGRDSVSWTQYF,TGTGCCAGCAGTTACGGCCGGGACTCCGTATCTTGGACCCAGTACTTC
TRBD2,16,TRBJ2-7,TRBV4-2,.,CASSQEQASGSYEQYF,TGTGCCAGCAGCCAAGAACAAGCTAGCGGGAGTTACGAGCAGTACTTC
.,13,TRBJ1-1,TRBV6-1,.,CASRTPQNTEAFF,TGTGCCAGCAGAACCCCACAAAACACTGAAGCTTTCTTT
.,15,TRBJ2-3,TRBV7-9,.,CASSLAGGSTDTQYF,TGTGCCAGCAGCTTAGCTGGCGGGAGCACAGATACGCAGTATTTT
.,16,TRBJ1-5,TRBV28,.,CASNPRGGLGNQPQHF,TGTGCCAGCAACCCTAGGGGAGGGCTTGGCAATCAGCCCCAGCATTTT
TRBD2,17,TRBJ2-1,TRBV28,.,CASSPPTRLSGRDEQFF,TGTGCCAGCAGTCCACCCACGCGACTTAGCGGGAGGGATGAGCAGTTCTTC
.,14,TRBJ2-1,TRBV19,.,CASSEGFRENEQFF,TGTGCCAGTAGCGAGGGGTTCAGAGAGAATGAGCAGTTCTTC
TRBD2,12,TRBJ2-5,TRBV20-1,.,CSGGGAVETQYF,TGCAGCGGGGGGGGCGCGGTAGAGACCCAGTACTTC